This entry features one T cell receptor (beta chain) sequence. What it binds is not known. A second PCR, run for about 7 to 12 cycles, used a sample-barcoded 5' primer plus a J-beta primer mix. TCRdb fed the 5' RACE reads into MiXCR, producing one record per CDR3 protein. The sample holds about 730,000 distinct CDR3 sequences, roughly 47% seen once. This record belongs to a study of blood T cells in healthy people across ages. Study background: There was about one barcoded beta molecule captured by template switching per two T cells.

Germline V CDR1 and CDR2: DFQATT, SNEGSKA (reference sequence). The CDR3 length is 11 residues. Study results and caveats: Donor CMV status, an unknown factor, possibly confounded changes in expanded clonotypes. Among T cells, TCR beta diversity per million cells dropped roughly linearly as age rose.

This chain joins TRBV20-1 and TRBJ2-5; D unresolved. The J call may be mistaken, given a closer DNA end match to TRBJ2-7. The receptor was isolated from a woman between 55 and 75 years old in good health. Source material: blood. This CDR3 is CSVGILYEQYF. DNA of the CDR3: TGCAGTGTGGGGATACTTTACGAGCAGTACTTC.